The clone carrying this TCR beta chain was seen ten or more times. The CDR3 totals 14 residues. V was pared by 2 bases and J by 1 base, with 8 bases between. The germline CDR1 and CDR2 sequences are MNHEY and SMNVEV (reference sequence). The data were obtained in a study of T cells in Graves' hyperthyroidism and ophthalmopathy. Amplified TCR beta CDR3 regions derived from RNA transcripts. When the TCR CDR3 underwent first-round RT-PCR, the HTBI primer set was used. One entry per CDR3 protein results from TCRdb running MiXCR on the multiplex PCR reads. The repertoire holds approximately 400,000 distinct CDR3 sequences, with 15% to 18% as singletons.

The receptor was isolated from a woman between 18 and 30 years old with Graves' hyperthyroidism that later progressed to Graves' ophthalmopathy. The chain links TRBV27 to TRBJ1-2; D is uncertain. Sequencing used blood. The CDR3 nucleotides read TGTGCCAGCAGTTTAACCCCCCATAACTATGGCTACACCTTC. Its translation: CASSLTPHNYGYTF.